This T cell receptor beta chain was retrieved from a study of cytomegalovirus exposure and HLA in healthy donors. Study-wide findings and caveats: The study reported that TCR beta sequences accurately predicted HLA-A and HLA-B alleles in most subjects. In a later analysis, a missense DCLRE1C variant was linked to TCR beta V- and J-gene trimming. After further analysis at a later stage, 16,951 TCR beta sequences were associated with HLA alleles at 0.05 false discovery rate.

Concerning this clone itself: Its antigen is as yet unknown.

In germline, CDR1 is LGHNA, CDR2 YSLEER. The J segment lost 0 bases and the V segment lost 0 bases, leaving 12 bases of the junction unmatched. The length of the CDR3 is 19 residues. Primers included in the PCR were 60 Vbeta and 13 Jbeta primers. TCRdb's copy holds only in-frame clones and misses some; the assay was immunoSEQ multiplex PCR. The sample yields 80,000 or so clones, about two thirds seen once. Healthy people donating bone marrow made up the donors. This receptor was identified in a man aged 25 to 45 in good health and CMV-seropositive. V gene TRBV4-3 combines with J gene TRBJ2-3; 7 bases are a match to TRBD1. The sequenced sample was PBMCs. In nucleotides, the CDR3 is TGCGCCAGCAGCCAAGAAATTGGTGCGTGGGACAGAAGCACAGATACGCAGTATTTT. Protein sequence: CASSQEIGAWDRSTDTQYF.